Included here is one T cell receptor beta chain sequence, with context. The data belong to a study of blood T cell repertoires in COVID-19. For the study at large: PBMCs, B-cell-depleted T cells, or T cells were the source of the cDNA or gDNA that made up the material.

TCRdb keeps only in-frame clones here, not all; method: immunoSEQ multiplex PCR. The profile shows hundreds of thousands of clones, approximately 86% of them singletons. The sample taken for sequencing was peripheral blood. The TCR sequence derives from a woman aged 55 to 70 with COVID-19, enrolled during active disease.

The CDR3 here is CASSTRTGGSTMYF. CDR3 DNA sequence: TGTGCCAGCAGCACGAGGACAGGGGGTAGTACGATGTACTTC. The chain employs TRBV9 and TRBJ2-7, with TRBD1 matching 10 bases. The junction had 13 bases not matched to a gene; V was cut back by 4 bases and J by 12 bases. CDR3 length: 14 residues. The germline V gene encodes CDR1 SGDLS and CDR2 YYNGEE.